This is a list of T cell receptor beta chains from one sample in a study of shared clonotypes between healthy human individuals. Using immunoSEQ multiplex PCR, the repertoire was profiled, and TCRdb retains in-frame clones only, with some absent. The sample holds approximately 2,000,000 clones, just over 90% seen once. The sequencing input was naive CD8+ T cells from PBMCs. These receptors were taken from a man between 18 and 35 years old in good health. Some clones in this sample may be carry-over from other donors' samples. Both conserved end residues are trimmed from each CDR3.

V	CDR3
TRBV15	ATSRDRGSGNTIY
TRBV19	ASRLGTATY
TRBV11-2	ASSLDRSGIIHEQY
TRBV14	ASSQDHVETQY
TRBV7-9	ASSLGTSGRWNEQF
TRBV30	AWSSQRVHTEAF
TRBV29-1	SVEGALAEGSYEQY
TRBV6-6	AARDRGTYEQY
TRBV27	ASNGQGPYNEQF
TRBV28	ASSLGGDGYT
TRBV28	ASSPGDREVEKLF
TRBV30	AWSGRGYT
TRBV7-9	ASSQGPATSYEQY
TRBV9	ASSEHGTSLLDEQF
TRBV28	ASSLFITQY
TRBV9	ASSVPGVRGNQPQH
TRBV5-1	ASSFARNTGELF
TRBV4-2	ASSQGTVSGNTIY
TRBV15	ATSIIRGYEQY
TRBV2	ASQDLQGRWNEQF
TRBV30	AWSGAGGPGAEQF
TRBV4-2	ASSQEGGDYGYT
TRBV27	ASSPPRVAGGSYNEQF
TRBV7-9	ASTPGQGYYEQY
TRBV6-5	ASSYLTGDETQY
TRBV7-2	ASSFCVSGPETQY
TRBV28	ASSPDRGHYNEQF
TRBV9	ASSVAGGLGYNEQF
TRBV19	ASSIVSGTGEQY
TRBV27	ASREGLQETQY
TRBV28	ASSLSVRAQETQY
TRBV25-1	ASSDFGQGDYEQY